There are a few counts of the clone carrying this TCR beta chain. Its antigen is undetermined. The sample comes from a study of blood T cells in healthy people across ages. The CDR3 loop spans 16 amino acids. Germline CDR1 is SGHVS and CDR2 is FNYEAQ. V was clipped by 1 base and J by 4 bases, with 15 bases between them. A second PCR, run for about 7 to 11 cycles, used a sample-barcoded 5' primer plus a J-beta primer mix. TCRdb fed the 5' RACE reads into MiXCR, producing one record per CDR3 protein. Of about 1.7 million distinct CDR3 sequences in the sample, 28% were seen once. Study-level findings and limits: Fewer expanded clones and more diversity marked long-lived versus aged donors. Per-million-T-cell TCR beta diversity fell roughly linearly with age.

Collection of ten milliliters of peripheral blood was performed for each donor. Sequenced input: blood. The source of this sequence is a woman aged 30 to 39 in good health. The chain is built from TRBV7-6 and TRBJ2-3; D assignment may be TRBD1 or TRBD2 (6 bases each). CDR3 in amino acids: CASSLGGARGSDTQYF. CDR3 coding DNA: TGTGCCAGCAGCTTAGGGGGGGCCCGTGGGTCAGATACGCAGTATTTT.